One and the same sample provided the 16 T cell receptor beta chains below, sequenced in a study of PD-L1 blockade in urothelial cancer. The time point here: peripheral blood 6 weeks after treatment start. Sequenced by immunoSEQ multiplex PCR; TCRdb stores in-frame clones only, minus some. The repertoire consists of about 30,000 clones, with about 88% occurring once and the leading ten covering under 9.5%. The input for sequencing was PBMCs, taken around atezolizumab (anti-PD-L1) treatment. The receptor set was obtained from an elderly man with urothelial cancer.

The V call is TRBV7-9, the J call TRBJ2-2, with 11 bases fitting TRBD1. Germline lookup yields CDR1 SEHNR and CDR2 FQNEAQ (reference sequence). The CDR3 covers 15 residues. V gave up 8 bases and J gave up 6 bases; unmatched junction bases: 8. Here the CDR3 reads CASPRTGGSPGELFF. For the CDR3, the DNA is TGTGCCAGCCCGCGGACAGGGGGCAGTCCCGGGGAGCTGTTTTTT. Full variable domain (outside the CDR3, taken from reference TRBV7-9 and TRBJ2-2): DTGVSQNPRHKITKRGQNVTFRCDPISEHNRLYWYRQTLGQGPEFLTYFQNEAQLEKSRLLSDRFSAERPKGSFSTLEIQRTEQGDSAMYLCASPRTGGSPGELFFGEGSRLTVL.

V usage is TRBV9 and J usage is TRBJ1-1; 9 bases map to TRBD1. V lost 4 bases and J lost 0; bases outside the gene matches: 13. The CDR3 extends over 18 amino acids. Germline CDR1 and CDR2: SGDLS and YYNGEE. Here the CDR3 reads CASSPPGTGLTVNTEAFF. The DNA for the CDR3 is TGTGCCAGCAGCCCCCCCGGGACAGGGTTAACAGTGAACACTGAAGCTTTCTTT.

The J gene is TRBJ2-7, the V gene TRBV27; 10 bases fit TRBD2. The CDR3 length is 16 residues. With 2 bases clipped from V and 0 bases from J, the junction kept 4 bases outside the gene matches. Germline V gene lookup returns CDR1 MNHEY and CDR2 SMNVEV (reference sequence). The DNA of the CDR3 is TGTGCCAGCAGTTTAACCGGGACTAGCGTCTCCTACGAGCAGTACTTC. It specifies CASSLTGTSVSYEQYF.

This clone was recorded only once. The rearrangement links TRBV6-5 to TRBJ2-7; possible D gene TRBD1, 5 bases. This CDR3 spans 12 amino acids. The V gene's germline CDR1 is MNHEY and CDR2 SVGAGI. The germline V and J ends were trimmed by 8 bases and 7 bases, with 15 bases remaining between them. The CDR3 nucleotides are TGTGCCAGCGGCTCAGGGTTTGGGGAGCAGTACTTC. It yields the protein CASGSGFGEQYF.

DNA for the CDR3: TGTGCCACTACACCTAGCGGGAGTGGGCCCAATGAGCAGTTCTTC. Encoded protein: CATTPSGSGPNEQFF. The chain has TRBV11-2 and TRBJ2-1; 10 bases match TRBD2. Trimming took 10 bases from V and 6 from J; bases not matched to a gene: 12. The CDR3 has 15 amino acids. Germline assignment: CDR1 SGHAT and CDR2 FQNNGV.

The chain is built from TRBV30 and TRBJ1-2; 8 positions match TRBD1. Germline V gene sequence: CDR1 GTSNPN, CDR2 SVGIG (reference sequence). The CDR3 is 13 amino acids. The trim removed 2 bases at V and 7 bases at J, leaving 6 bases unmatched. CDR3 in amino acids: CAWSQDRDGGYTF. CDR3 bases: TGTGCCTGGAGTCAGGACAGGGACGGTGGCTACACCTTC.

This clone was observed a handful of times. The CDR3 coding sequence is TGTGCCAGCAGCCTCTGGACAGGGAGCACTGAAGCTTTCTTT. Its protein is CASSLWTGSTEAFF. J is TRBJ1-1 and V is TRBV6-1; 8 nucleotides match TRBD1. Per the germline V gene, CDR1 is MNHNS and CDR2 is SASEGT. This CDR3 is built from 14 residues. Germline trimming cut 6 bases from V and 4 bases from J; bases unmatched to any gene: 7.

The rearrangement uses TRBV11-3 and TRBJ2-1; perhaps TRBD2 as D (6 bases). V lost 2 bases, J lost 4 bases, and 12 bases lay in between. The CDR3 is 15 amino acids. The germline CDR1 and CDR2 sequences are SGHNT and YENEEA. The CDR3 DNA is TGTGCCAGCAGCTTACACTTAGCGGAGTACAATGAGCAGTTCTTC. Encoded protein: CASSLHLAEYNEQFF.

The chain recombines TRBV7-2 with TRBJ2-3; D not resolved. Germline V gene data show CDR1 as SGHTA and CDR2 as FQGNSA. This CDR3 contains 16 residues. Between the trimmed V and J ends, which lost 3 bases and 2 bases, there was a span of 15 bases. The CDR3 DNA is TGTGCCAGCAGCTTGGGTAGCCTTACTATCACAGATACGCAGTATTTT. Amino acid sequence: CASSLGSLTITDTQYF.

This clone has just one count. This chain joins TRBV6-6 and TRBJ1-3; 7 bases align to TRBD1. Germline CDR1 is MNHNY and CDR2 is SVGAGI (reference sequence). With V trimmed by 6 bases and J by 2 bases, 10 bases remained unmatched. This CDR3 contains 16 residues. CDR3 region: CASSPTLRGAGNTIYF. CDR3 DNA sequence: TGTGCCAGCAGCCCGACCCTCAGGGGGGCTGGAAACACCATATATTTT.

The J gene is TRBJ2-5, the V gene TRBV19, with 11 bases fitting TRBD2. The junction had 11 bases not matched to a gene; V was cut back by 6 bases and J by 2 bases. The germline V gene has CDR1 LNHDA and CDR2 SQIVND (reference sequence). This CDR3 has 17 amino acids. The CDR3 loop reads CASRGTSGTRKQETQYF. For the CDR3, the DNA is TGTGCCAGTAGGGGGACTAGCGGAACCAGAAAGCAAGAGACCCAGTACTTC. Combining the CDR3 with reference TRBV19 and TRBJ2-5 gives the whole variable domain DGGITQSPKYLFRKEGQNVTLSCEQNLNHDAMYWYRQDPGQGLRLIYYSQIVNDFQKGDIAEGYSVSREKKESFPLTVTSAQKNPTAFYLCASRGTSGTRKQETQYFGPGTRLLVL.

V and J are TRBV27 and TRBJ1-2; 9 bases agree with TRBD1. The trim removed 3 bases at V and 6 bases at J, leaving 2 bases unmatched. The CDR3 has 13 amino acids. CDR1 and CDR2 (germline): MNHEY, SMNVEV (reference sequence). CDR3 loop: CASSLTGGNGYTF. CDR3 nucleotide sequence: TGTGCCAGCAGTTTGACAGGGGGAAATGGCTACACCTTC.

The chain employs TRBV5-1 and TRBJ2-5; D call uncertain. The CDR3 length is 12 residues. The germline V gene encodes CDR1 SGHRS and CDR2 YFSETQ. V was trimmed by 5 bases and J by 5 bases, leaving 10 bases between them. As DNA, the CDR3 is TGCGCCAGCAGGGCTACCGGGGAGACCCAGTACTTC. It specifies CASRATGETQYF.

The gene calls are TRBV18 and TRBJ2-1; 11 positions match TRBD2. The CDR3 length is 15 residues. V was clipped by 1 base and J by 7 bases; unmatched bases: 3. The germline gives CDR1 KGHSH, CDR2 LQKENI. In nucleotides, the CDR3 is TGTGCCAGCTCACCACAGGCTAGCGGGAGGAATGAGCAGTTCTTC. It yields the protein CASSPQASGRNEQFF. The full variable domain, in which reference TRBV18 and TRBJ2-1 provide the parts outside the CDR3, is NAGVMQNPRHLVRRRGQEARLRCSPMKGHSHVYWYRQLPEEGLKFMVYLQKENIIDESGMPKERFSAEFPKEGPSILRIQQVVRGDSAAYFCASSPQASGRNEQFFGPGTRLTVL.

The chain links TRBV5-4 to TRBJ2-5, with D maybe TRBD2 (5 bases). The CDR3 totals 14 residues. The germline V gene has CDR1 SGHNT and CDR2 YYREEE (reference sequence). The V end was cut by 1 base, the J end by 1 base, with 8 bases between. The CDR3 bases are TGTGCCAGCAGCTTGAGCGGACTCCAAGAGACCCAGTACTTC. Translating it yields CASSLSGLQETQYF.

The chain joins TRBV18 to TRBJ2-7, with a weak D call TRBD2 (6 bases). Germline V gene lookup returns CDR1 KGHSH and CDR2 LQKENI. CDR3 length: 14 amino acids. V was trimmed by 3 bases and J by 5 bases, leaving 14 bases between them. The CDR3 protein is CASSPEGKFNEQYF. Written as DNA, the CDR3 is TGTGCCAGCTCACCGGAGGGGAAATTCAACGAGCAGTACTTC.